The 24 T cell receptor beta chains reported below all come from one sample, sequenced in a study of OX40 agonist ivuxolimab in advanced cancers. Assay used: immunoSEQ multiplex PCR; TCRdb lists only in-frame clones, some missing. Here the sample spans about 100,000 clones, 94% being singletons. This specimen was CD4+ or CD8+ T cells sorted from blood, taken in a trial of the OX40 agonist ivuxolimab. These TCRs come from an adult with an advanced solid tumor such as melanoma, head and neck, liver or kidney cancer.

DNA for the CDR3: TGTGCCAGCAGAACCCTTGATAGCGGAATTCTGGAGCAGTACTTC. Protein: CASRTLDSGILEQYF. The gene calls are TRBV6-6 and TRBJ2-7; weak D call: TRBD2 (6 bases). The CDR3 is made up of 15 amino acids. V gave up 6 bases and J gave up 7 bases, with 22 bases separating them. Germline V gives CDR1 MNHNY, CDR2 SVGAGI (reference sequence).

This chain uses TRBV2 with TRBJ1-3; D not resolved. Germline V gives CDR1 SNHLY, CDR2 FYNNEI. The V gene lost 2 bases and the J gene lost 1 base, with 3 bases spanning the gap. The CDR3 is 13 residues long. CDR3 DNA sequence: TGTGCCAGCAGTGAAATTTCTGGAAACACCATATATTTT. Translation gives CASSEISGNTIYF. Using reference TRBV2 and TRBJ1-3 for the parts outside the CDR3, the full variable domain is EPEVTQTPSHQVTQMGQEVILRCVPISNHLYFYWYRQILGQKVEFLVSFYNNEISEKSEIFDDQFSVERPDGSNFTLKIRSTKLEDSAMYFCASSEISGNTIYFGEGSWLTVV.

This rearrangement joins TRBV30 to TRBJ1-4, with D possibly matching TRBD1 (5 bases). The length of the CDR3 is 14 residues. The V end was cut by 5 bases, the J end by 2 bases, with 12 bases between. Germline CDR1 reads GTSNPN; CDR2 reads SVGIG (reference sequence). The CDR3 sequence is CAWRRWGTNEKLFF. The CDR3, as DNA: TGTGCCTGGCGGCGCTGGGGCACTAATGAAAAACTGTTTTTT.

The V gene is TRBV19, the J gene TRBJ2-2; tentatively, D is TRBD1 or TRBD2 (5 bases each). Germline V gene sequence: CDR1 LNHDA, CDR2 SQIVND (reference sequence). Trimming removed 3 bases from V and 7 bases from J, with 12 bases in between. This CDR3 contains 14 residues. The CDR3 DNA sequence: TGTGCCAGTAGTATCGGGGACCGCCACGGGGAGCTGTTTTTT. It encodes CASSIGDRHGELFF.

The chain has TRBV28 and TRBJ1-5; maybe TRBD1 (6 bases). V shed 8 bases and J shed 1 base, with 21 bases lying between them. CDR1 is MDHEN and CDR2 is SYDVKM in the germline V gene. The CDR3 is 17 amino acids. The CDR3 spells CASSFMRRGASNQPQHF. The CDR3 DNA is TGTGCCAGCTCCTTTATGCGTAGGGGGGCGAGCAATCAGCCCCAGCATTTT.

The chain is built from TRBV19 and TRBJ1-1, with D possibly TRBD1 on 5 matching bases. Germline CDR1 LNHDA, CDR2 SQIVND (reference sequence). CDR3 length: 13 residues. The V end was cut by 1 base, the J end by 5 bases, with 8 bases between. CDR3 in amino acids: CASSIVGGTEAFF. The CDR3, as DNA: TGTGCCAGTAGTATAGTTGGGGGGACTGAAGCTTTCTTT. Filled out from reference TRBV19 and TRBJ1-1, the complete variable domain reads DGGITQSPKYLFRKEGQNVTLSCEQNLNHDAMYWYRQDPGQGLRLIYYSQIVNDFQKGDIAEGYSVSREKKESFPLTVTSAQKNPTAFYLCASSIVGGTEAFFGQGTRLTVV.

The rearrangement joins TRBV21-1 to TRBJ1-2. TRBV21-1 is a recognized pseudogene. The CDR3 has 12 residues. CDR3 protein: CASSKWSDGYTF. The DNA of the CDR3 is TGTGCCAGCAGCAAATGGAGCGATGGCTACACCTTC.

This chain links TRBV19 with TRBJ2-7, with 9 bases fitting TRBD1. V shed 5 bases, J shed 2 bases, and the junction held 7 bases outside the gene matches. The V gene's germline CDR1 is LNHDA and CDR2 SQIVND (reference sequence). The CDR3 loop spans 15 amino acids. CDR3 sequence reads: CASSPRDRVAYEQYF. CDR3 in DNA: TGTGCCAGTAGTCCAAGGGACAGGGTAGCCTACGAGCAGTACTTC.

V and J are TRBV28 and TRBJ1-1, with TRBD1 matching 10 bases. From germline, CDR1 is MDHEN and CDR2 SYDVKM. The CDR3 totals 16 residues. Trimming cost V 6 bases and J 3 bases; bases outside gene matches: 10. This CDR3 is CASSPRDRGPYTEAFF. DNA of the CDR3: TGTGCCAGCAGCCCCCGAGACAGGGGGCCGTACACTGAAGCTTTCTTT.

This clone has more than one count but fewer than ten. CDR3: CASSSRVALSTDTQYF. The CDR3 nucleotides are TGCGCCAGCAGCTCGAGAGTAGCCCTGAGCACAGATACGCAGTATTTT. The gene calls are TRBV5-1 and TRBJ2-3; D is ambiguous. The CDR3 runs to 16 residues. The V gene's germline CDR1 is SGHRS and CDR2 YFSETQ. V lost 3 bases to trimming and J lost 0 bases, with 14 bases between them.

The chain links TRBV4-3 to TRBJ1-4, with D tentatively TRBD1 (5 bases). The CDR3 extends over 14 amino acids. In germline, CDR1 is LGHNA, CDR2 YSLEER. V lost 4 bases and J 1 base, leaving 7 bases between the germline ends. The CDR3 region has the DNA TGCGCCAGCAGCCGTGGGGGAACTAATGAAAAACTGTTTTTT. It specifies CASSRGGTNEKLFF.

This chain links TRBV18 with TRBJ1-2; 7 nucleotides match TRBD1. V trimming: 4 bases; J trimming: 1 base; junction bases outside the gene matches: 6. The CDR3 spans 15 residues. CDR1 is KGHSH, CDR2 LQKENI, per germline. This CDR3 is CASSRRTGDNYGYTF. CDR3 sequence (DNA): TGTGCCAGCTCACGTAGGACAGGAGATAACTATGGCTACACCTTC.

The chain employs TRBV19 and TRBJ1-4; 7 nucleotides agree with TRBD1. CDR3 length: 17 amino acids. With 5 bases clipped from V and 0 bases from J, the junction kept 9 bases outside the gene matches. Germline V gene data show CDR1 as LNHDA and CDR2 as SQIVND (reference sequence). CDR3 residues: CASSPRGSTATNEKLFF. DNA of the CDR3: TGTGCCAGTAGTCCCAGGGGGTCGACGGCAACTAATGAAAAACTGTTTTTT.

The CDR3 nucleotides read TGTGCCACCAGCAGAGCCGGGACAGGGATTGTTTCTGGCTACACCTTC. The encoded protein is CATSRAGTGIVSGYTF. The chain uses TRBV15 and TRBJ1-2, with 9 positions matching TRBD1. The germline V gene encodes CDR1 LNHNV and CDR2 YYDKDF (reference sequence). The V segment lost 1 base and the J segment 7 bases; nucleotides outside the gene matches: 10. There are 16 residues in the CDR3.

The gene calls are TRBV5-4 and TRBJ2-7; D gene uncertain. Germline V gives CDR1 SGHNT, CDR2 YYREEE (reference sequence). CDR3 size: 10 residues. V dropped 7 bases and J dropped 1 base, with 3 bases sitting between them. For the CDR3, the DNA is TGTGCCAGCGGTTCCTACGAGCAGTACTTC. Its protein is CASGSYEQYF. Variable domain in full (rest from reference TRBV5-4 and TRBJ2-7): ETGVTQSPTHLIKTRGQQVTLRCSSQSGHNTVSWYQQALGQGPQFIFQYYREEENGRGNFPPRFSGLQFPNYSSELNVNALELDDSALYLCASGSYEQYFGPGTRLTVT.

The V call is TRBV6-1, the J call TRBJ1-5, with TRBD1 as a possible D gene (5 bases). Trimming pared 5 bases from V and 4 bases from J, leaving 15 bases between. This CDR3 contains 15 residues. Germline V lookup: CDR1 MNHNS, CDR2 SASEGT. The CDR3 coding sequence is TGTGCCAGCAGTCTCCCTGGGGCAGCTAATCAGCCCCAGCATTTT. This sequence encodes CASSLPGAANQPQHF.

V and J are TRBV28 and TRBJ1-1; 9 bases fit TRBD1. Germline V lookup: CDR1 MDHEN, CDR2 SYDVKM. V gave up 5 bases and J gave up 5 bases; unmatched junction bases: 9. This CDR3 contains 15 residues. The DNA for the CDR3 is TGTGCCAGCAGTCCCTCACAGGGGGCGCGGACTGAAGCTTTCTTT. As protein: CASSPSQGARTEAFF.

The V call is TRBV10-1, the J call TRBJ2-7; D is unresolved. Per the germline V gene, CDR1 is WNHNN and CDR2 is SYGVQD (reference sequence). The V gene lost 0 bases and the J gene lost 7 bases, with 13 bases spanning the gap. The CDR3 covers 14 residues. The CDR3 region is CASSESDGQGEQYF. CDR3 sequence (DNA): TGCGCCAGCAGTGAGTCGGACGGCCAAGGGGAGCAGTACTTC.

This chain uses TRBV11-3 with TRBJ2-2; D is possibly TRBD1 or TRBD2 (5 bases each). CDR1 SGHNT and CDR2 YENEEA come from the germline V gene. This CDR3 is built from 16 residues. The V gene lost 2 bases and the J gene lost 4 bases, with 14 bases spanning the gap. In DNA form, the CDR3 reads TGTGCCAGCAGCTTAAATAGGGGAGCTGGCACCGGGGAGCTGTTTTTT. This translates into CASSLNRGAGTGELFF.

CDR3 nucleotide sequence: TGTGCCAGCAGTTACCGACAGGGGGACGAAAAACTGTTTTTT. Protein: CASSYRQGDEKLFF. The chain recombines TRBV6-6 with TRBJ1-4; 9 bases line up with TRBD1. V lost 2 bases and J lost 8; bases outside the gene matches: 3. The CDR3 totals 14 residues. The germline V gene encodes CDR1 MNHNY and CDR2 SVGAGI (reference sequence).

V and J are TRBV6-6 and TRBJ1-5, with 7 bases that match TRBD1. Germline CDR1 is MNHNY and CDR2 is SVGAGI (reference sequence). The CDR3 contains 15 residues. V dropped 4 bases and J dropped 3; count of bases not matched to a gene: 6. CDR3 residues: CASSSWTGYNQPQHF. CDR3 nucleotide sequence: TGTGCCAGCAGTTCCTGGACAGGTTACAATCAGCCCCAGCATTTT.

The DNA for the CDR3 is TGTGCCAGCAGCTTAACGGGACAGGGGGTTTTACTCCCGAAACTGTTTTTT. This codes for CASSLTGQGVLLPKLFF. The chain combines TRBV7-8 with TRBJ1-4, with 11 bases lining up with TRBD1. The germline V gene encodes CDR1 SGHVS and CDR2 FQNEAQ. The CDR3 totals 17 residues. The junction had 13 bases not matched to a gene; V was cut back by 2 bases and J by 11 bases.

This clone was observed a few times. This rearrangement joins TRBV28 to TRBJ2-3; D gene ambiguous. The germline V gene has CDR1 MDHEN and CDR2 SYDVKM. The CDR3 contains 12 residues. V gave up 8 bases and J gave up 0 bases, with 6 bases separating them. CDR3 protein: CASVGSTDTQYF. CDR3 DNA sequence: TGTGCCAGCGTGGGGAGCACAGATACGCAGTATTTT.

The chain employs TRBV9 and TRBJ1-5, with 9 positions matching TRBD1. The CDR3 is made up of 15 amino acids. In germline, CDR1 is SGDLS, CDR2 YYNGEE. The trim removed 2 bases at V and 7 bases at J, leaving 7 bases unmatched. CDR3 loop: CASSVTGQGSQPQHF. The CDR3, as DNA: TGTGCCAGCAGCGTCACCGGACAGGGGAGCCAGCCCCAGCATTTT.